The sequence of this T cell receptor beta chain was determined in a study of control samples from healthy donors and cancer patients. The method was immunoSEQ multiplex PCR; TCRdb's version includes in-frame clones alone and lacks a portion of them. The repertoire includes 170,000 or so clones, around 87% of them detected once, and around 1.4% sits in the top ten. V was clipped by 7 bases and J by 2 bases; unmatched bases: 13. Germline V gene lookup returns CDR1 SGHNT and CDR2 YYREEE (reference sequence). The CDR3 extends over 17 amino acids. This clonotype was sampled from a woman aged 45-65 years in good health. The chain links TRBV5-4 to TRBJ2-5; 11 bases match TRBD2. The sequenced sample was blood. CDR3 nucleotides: TGTGCCAGCGCGGATCCTAGCGGGGGGCTGGGACAAGAGACCCAGTACTTC. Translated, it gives CASADPSGGLGQETQYF.